This T cell receptor (beta chain) derives from a study of blood T cell repertoires in COVID-19. About the study: Some COVID-19 samples were acute and others convalescent; all came from the United States, Italy and Spain. Nucleic acid was either cDNA or gDNA, and it came from T cells, B-cell-depleted T cells, or PBMCs.

The CDR3 has 14 residues. Germline CDR1 SGHAT, CDR2 FQNNGV. Trimming at V came to 2 bases and at J to 3 bases, leaving 4 bases not matched to a gene. Per the original methods: Scientists estimated how many nucleated cells there were by amplifying reference gene primers. The assay was immunoSEQ multiplex PCR, and TCRdb's table has in-frame clones only and misses some. The DNA was the basis for D and trimming; V, J and clone size are from that table. This table has 200,000 to 300,000 clones, roughly 80% appearing once. This chain connects TRBV11-2 to TRBJ2-7, with TRBD2 identical over 7 bases. The TCR originated in a man at least 80 years old with acute or convalescent COVID-19. Sequencing was carried out using peripheral blood. CDR3 in DNA: TGTGCCAGCAGCTTACGGAGGGACTACTACGAGCAGTACTTC. Translating it yields CASSLRRDYYEQYF. Variable domain in full (rest from reference TRBV11-2 and TRBJ2-7): EAGVAQSPRYKIIEKRQSVAFWCNPISGHATLYWYQQILGQGPKLLIQFQNNGVVDDSQLPKDRFSAERLKGVDSTLKIQPAKLEDSAVYLCASSLRRDYYEQYFGPGTRLTVT.